The 23 T cell receptor beta chains listed next were all sequenced from one sample in a study of cytomegalovirus exposure and HLA in healthy donors. This PCR relied on a set of 60 Vbeta primers and 13 Jbeta primers. The repertoire was sequenced with immunoSEQ multiplex PCR; TCRdb's copy has only in-frame clones and lacks some. This repertoire includes 120,000 to 150,000 clones. The sequencing input was PBMCs. These receptors were taken from a woman aged 45 to 65 in good health and CMV-seronegative.

The chain combines TRBV7-8 with TRBJ1-6, with 7 bases aligning to TRBD1. Germline CDR1 and CDR2: SGHVS and FQNEAQ. The CDR3 is 15 residues long. The V and J ends lost 0 bases and 5 bases, in that order; junction bases with no gene match: 1. The CDR3 reads CASSLAGQHNSPLHF. The DNA for the CDR3 is TGTGCCAGCAGCTTAGCGGGACAGCATAATTCACCCCTCCACTTT.

The chain links TRBV6-5 to TRBJ2-5; no firm D call. Germline V CDR1 and CDR2: MNHEY, SVGAGI. The CDR3 loop spans 15 amino acids. The ends were cut back, 0 bases at V and 1 base at J, with 9 bases in the middle. CDR3 in DNA: TGTGCCAGCAGTTACTCGAGTGCGCCCCAAGAGACCCAGTACTTC. Translating gives CASSYSSAPQETQYF.

The rearrangement joins TRBV7-3 to TRBJ2-4; 7 bases line up with TRBD2. In germline, CDR1 is SGHTA, CDR2 FQGTGA. The length of the CDR3 is 15 residues. V trimming: 3 bases; J trimming: 8 bases; junction bases outside the gene matches: 10. The CDR3 nucleotides read TGTGCCAGCAGCTTGACCCCTAGCGGAGGAGACATTCAGTACTTC. Its protein product is CASSLTPSGGDIQYF.

V and J are TRBV6-6 and TRBJ2-1; 8 bases fit TRBD1. Losses at the gene ends were 7 bases for V and 6 bases for J; bases not matched to a gene: 11. The CDR3 extends over 15 amino acids. Germline V gene data show CDR1 as MNHNY and CDR2 as SVGAGI (reference sequence). The CDR3 nucleotides read TGTGCCAGCAACCTGAGACAGGGGCCCCGCAATGAGCAGTTCTTC. Residues: CASNLRQGPRNEQFF.

This chain joins TRBV5-1 and TRBJ1-1; D is undetermined. Germline V gives CDR1 SGHRS, CDR2 YFSETQ. The CDR3 covers 13 residues. The germline V and J ends were trimmed by 0 bases and 2 bases, with 5 bases remaining between them. CDR3 residues: CASSLDSNTEAFF. The CDR3 nucleotides are TGCGCCAGCAGCTTGGACAGTAACACTGAAGCTTTCTTT.

The chain carries TRBV11-3 and TRBJ2-1; D is perhaps TRBD1 (6 bases). V was clipped by 5 bases and J by 9 bases, with 17 bases between them. Germline CDR1 reads SGHNT; CDR2 reads YENEEA. The CDR3 is 14 residues long. The CDR3 reads CASSPLAGVTEQFF. The CDR3, as DNA: TGTGCCAGCAGCCCCCTAGCAGGGGTGACTGAGCAGTTCTTC.

The gene calls are TRBV5-4 and TRBJ2-5; tentative D call: TRBD1 (6 bases). CDR1 and CDR2 (germline): SGHNT, YYREEE (reference sequence). V was cut by 4 bases and J by 5 bases, with 12 bases left in between. The length of the CDR3 is 13 residues. The CDR3 region has the DNA TGTGCCAGCAGCAGAGCAGGGGATGAGACCCAGTACTTC. Translation: CASSRAGDETQYF. The complete variable domain, with remaining parts taken from reference TRBV5-4 and TRBJ2-5, reads ETGVTQSPTHLIKTRGQQVTLRCSSQSGHNTVSWYQQALGQGPQFIFQYYREEENGRGNFPPRFSGLQFPNYSSELNVNALELDDSALYLCASSRAGDETQYFGPGTRLLVL.

The V and J genes are TRBV4-1 and TRBJ1-4, with D maybe TRBD1 (5 bases). V lost 8 bases and J 7 bases, leaving 14 bases between the germline ends. This CDR3 is built from 13 residues. Germline V gene data show CDR1 as MGHRA and CDR2 as YSYEKL. The CDR3 here is CASGRGLLEKLFF. CDR3 bases: TGCGCCAGCGGAAGGGGCCTTCTTGAAAAACTGTTTTTT.

The gene calls are TRBV27 and TRBJ1-1; D is possibly TRBD1 (5 bases). This CDR3 contains 16 residues. CDR1 is MNHEY, CDR2 SMNVEV, per germline (reference sequence). The germline V and J ends were trimmed by 5 bases and 3 bases, with 19 bases remaining between them. The CDR3 sequence: CASSGVRGTVDTEAFF. The CDR3 DNA reads as TGTGCCAGCAGTGGCGTTAGGGGTACAGTCGACACTGAAGCTTTCTTT.

The genes are TRBV7-2 and TRBJ2-3; 14 bases line up with TRBD2. J was trimmed by 6 bases and V by 5 bases; bases with no gene match: 16. The germline V gene encodes CDR1 SGHTA and CDR2 FQGNSA. CDR3 length: 19 amino acids. CDR3 region: CASSPPGLAGVVGGDTQYF. The CDR3 nucleotides read TGTGCCAGCAGCCCCCCGGGACTAGCGGGGGTCGTGGGGGGTGATACGCAGTATTTT.

The rearrangement links TRBV5-1 to TRBJ2-1; 13 nucleotides agree with TRBD2. Losses at the gene ends were 3 bases for V and 5 bases for J; bases not matched to a gene: 5. The CDR3 contains 16 residues. Germline lookup yields CDR1 SGHRS and CDR2 YFSETQ. The CDR3 DNA sequence: TGCGCCAGCAGCTCCGGACTAGCGGGAGCGAACAATGAGCAGTTCTTC. This encodes CASSSGLAGANNEQFF. The entire variable domain, with the rest obtained from reference TRBV5-1 and TRBJ2-1, is as follows: KAGVTQTPRYLIKTRGQQVTLSCSPISGHRSVSWYQQTPGQGLQFLFEYFSETQRNKGNFPGRFSGRQFSNSRSEMNVSTLELGDSALYLCASSSGLAGANNEQFFGPGTRLTVL.

The chain recombines TRBV16 with TRBJ1-1; TRBD1 might be the D (6 bases). The CDR3 runs to 13 residues. The germline V gene has CDR1 KGHSY and CDR2 FQNENV. V was cut by 1 base and J by 8 bases, with 11 bases left in between. For the CDR3, the DNA is TGTGCCAGCAGCCAATATCAGGGGCGGGAAGCTTTCTTT. It yields the protein CASSQYQGREAFF.

This chain joins TRBV7-9 and TRBJ1-2, with a possible D match to TRBD1 (6 bases). CDR3 length: 16 amino acids. CDR1 is SEHNR and CDR2 is FQNEAQ in the germline V gene (reference sequence). V dropped 3 bases and J dropped 3 bases, with 17 bases sitting between them. The DNA for the CDR3 is TGTGCCAGCAGCTTGCTTATAGGGGGATACGACTATGGCTACACCTTC. Its translation is CASSLLIGGYDYGYTF.

A word on this clone: An end of the junction differs from the germline gene, which may be a read error. The J gene is TRBJ2-3, the V gene TRBV5-1; D is perhaps TRBD2 (6 bases). Germline CDR1 reads SGHRS; CDR2 reads YFSETQ. The CDR3 loop spans 14 amino acids. The CDR3 bases are TGCGCCAGCAGCGTTGAAGGAAAATCGGTCTCGGGAGATTTT. Translation gives CASSVEGKSVSGDF.

The DNA of the CDR3 is TGCGCCAGCAGCCAGGAGGCGGGGAGCGGGTTGGAACTGTTTTTT. Encoded protein: CASSQEAGSGLELFF. This chain uses TRBV4-1 with TRBJ1-4; D is undetermined. The CDR3 sequence is 15 residues long. Trimming pared 3 bases from V and 12 bases from J, leaving 20 bases between. Per the germline V gene, CDR1 is MGHRA and CDR2 is YSYEKL.

The chain links TRBV6-5 to TRBJ2-7; TRBD2 might be the D (6 bases). The germline V gene encodes CDR1 MNHEY and CDR2 SVGAGI. There are 12 residues in the CDR3. Trimming stripped 8 bases from V and 5 bases from J, with 13 bases between. CDR3: CASWPGVNEQYF. The CDR3 DNA is TGTGCCAGCTGGCCGGGGGTCAACGAGCAGTACTTC.

J is TRBJ1-2 and V is TRBV6-1; TRBD1 matches at 9 bases. The germline gives CDR1 MNHNS, CDR2 SASEGT. The CDR3 contains 17 residues. Trimming took 0 bases from V and 8 from J; bases not matched to a gene: 13. The CDR3 DNA follows: TGTGCCAGCAGTGAAGCGGACAGGGGTGGAACTCCGCGGGGCTACACCTTC. Residues: CASSEADRGGTPRGYTF.

The chain carries TRBV2 and TRBJ2-5; D possibly corresponds to TRBD2 (7 bases). V was trimmed by 2 bases and J by 4 bases, leaving 11 bases between them. CDR3 length: 14 residues. Germline V gene sequence: CDR1 SNHLY, CDR2 FYNNEI. The CDR3 DNA is TGTGCCAGCAGTGAACGAGGGGGGGCAGAGACCCAGTACTTC. It encodes CASSERGGAETQYF.

The genes are TRBV7-9 and TRBJ1-2, with D perhaps TRBD1 (6 bases). Between the trimmed V and J ends, which lost 6 bases and 5 bases, there was a span of 16 bases. This CDR3 is built from 14 residues. Germline V CDR1 and CDR2: SEHNR, FQNEAQ (reference sequence). CDR3 region: CASRTSGTIYGYTF. The CDR3 nucleotides are TGTGCCAGCAGAACTTCCGGGACAATTTATGGCTACACCTTC.

In DNA form, the CDR3 reads TGTGCCAGCACTGCAGGGACTTACAATGAGCAGTTCTTC. This codes for CASTAGTYNEQFF. This chain joins TRBV6-5 and TRBJ2-1, with TRBD2 as a possible D gene (6 bases). Between the trimmed V and J ends, which lost 7 bases and 4 bases, there was a span of 11 bases. The CDR3 length is 13 residues. The germline CDR1 and CDR2 sequences are MNHEY and SVGAGI.

The genes are TRBV7-9 and TRBJ2-1; unclear D gene. This CDR3 is 14 amino acids long. Trimming left V 5 bases short and J 2 bases short, with 10 bases between. Per germline, CDR1 SEHNR and CDR2 FQNEAQ (reference sequence). In nucleotides, the CDR3 is TGTGCCAGCAGCCTCGTGTCAGCCTACAATGAGCAGTTCTTC. Translation: CASSLVSAYNEQFF. The variable domain in full, completed from reference TRBV7-9 and TRBJ2-1, reads DTGVSQNPRHKITKRGQNVTFRCDPISEHNRLYWYRQTLGQGPEFLTYFQNEAQLEKSRLLSDRFSAERPKGSFSTLEIQRTEQGDSAMYLCASSLVSAYNEQFFGPGTRLTVL.

The chain recombines TRBV6-6 with TRBJ2-4, with D perhaps matching TRBD2 (6 bases). The CDR3 totals 12 residues. The V gene lost 7 bases and the J gene lost 8 bases, with 12 bases spanning the gap. The germline V gene has CDR1 MNHNY and CDR2 SVGAGI (reference sequence). The CDR3 sequence is CASTGGWDIQYF. The CDR3 DNA reads TGTGCCAGCACCGGGGGATGGGACATTCAGTACTTC.

CDR3 sequence: CASSELRQNEKLFF. CDR3 nucleotides: TGTGCCAGCAGTGAACTGAGGCAGAATGAAAAACTGTTTTTT. This chain links TRBV6-1 with TRBJ1-4; D not resolved. CDR3 length equals 14 residues. Trimming shortened V by 2 bases and J by 5 bases, and 9 bases separated the two germline ends. From germline, CDR1 is MNHNS and CDR2 SASEGT.